What follows are 20 T cell receptor beta chains derived from one specimen sequenced in a study of OX40 agonist ivuxolimab in advanced cancers. Profiling relied on immunoSEQ multiplex PCR, and the TCRdb table lists in-frame clones only, not all of them. The sample includes 50,000 or so clones, over 85% of them seen just once. The sample consisted of CD4+ or CD8+ T cells sorted from blood, taken in a trial of the OX40 agonist ivuxolimab. Every receptor here comes from an adult with an advanced solid tumor such as melanoma, head and neck, liver or kidney cancer.

The V and J genes are TRBV6-5 and TRBJ1-1; D gene unclear. The CDR3 consists of 15 residues. Germline CDR1 and CDR2: MNHEY and SVGAGI. V gave up 2 bases and J gave up 4 bases, with 14 bases separating them. CDR3 coding DNA: TGTGCCAGCAGTTACCCGGGCCTGCATAGCACTGAAGCTTTCTTT. Protein: CASSYPGLHSTEAFF.

The chain couples TRBV6-5 to TRBJ2-3; D is unclear. There are 14 residues in the CDR3. CDR1 is MNHEY, CDR2 SVGAGI, per germline. V was pared by 4 bases and J by 4 bases, with 12 bases between. Here the CDR3 DNA reads TGTGCCAGCAGTTCCCTCACAGTCTCAGATACGCAGTATTTT. Protein sequence: CASSSLTVSDTQYF.

This rearrangement joins TRBV6-1 to TRBJ2-1, with TRBD2 identical over 13 bases. Trimming took 3 bases from V and 7 from J; bases not matched to a gene: 9. The germline V gene encodes CDR1 MNHNS and CDR2 SASEGT. This CDR3 region has 17 residues. The CDR3 is CASSDQLAGGFRNEQFF. In DNA, the CDR3 is TGTGCCAGCAGTGACCAACTAGCGGGAGGGTTCCGGAATGAGCAGTTCTTC.

The rearrangement uses TRBV25-1 and TRBJ2-2; 7 bases map to TRBD1. J lost 5 bases, V lost 3 bases, and 9 bases had no gene match. Germline CDR1 MGHDK, CDR2 SYGVNS. This CDR3 is 16 amino acids long. CDR3 DNA sequence: TGTGCCAGCAGTGACCTGACAGGGAAGACGACCGGGGAGCTGTTTTTT. Amino acids: CASSDLTGKTTGELFF.

J is TRBJ1-2 and V is TRBV6-6; D is ambiguous. Trimming cost V 6 bases and J 8 bases, with 13 bases left between them. The V gene's germline CDR1 is MNHNY and CDR2 SVGAGI (reference sequence). The CDR3 totals 12 residues. The CDR3 protein is CASSLALKGYTF. The CDR3 bases are TGTGCCAGCAGCTTGGCCCTAAAGGGCTACACCTTC.

This clone appeared a single time. The rearrangement uses TRBV5-6 and TRBJ2-5, with D possibly being TRBD1 (6 bases). The CDR3 totals 16 residues. V lost 1 base, J lost 2 bases, and 15 bases lay in between. CDR1 SGHDT and CDR2 YYEEEE come from the germline V gene. The CDR3 is CASSLRGGPIQETQYF. CDR3 bases: TGTGCCAGCAGCTTGCGTGGGGGCCCCATTCAAGAGACCCAGTACTTC.

This chain joins TRBV27 and TRBJ2-1; no firm D call. The CDR3 extends over 15 amino acids. Germline V gives CDR1 MNHEY, CDR2 SMNVEV (reference sequence). V shed 6 bases and J shed 4 bases, with 16 bases lying between them. The CDR3 coding sequence is TGTGCCAGCAGGGAAGTGGTGGCAAATTACAATGAGCAGTTCTTC. Translated: CASREVVANYNEQFF.

The genes are TRBV6-5 and TRBJ2-5; either TRBD1 or TRBD2 may supply D (5 bases each). Germline CDR1 and CDR2: MNHEY and SVGAGI. Trimming stripped 8 bases from V and 1 base from J, with 11 bases between. This CDR3 region has 13 residues. CDR3 loop: CASWGPPQETQYF. Written as DNA, the CDR3 is TGTGCCAGCTGGGGACCGCCCCAAGAGACCCAGTACTTC.

The CDR3 reads CASSLVGVAGPQETQYF. DNA for the CDR3: TGTGCCAGCAGCTTAGTAGGGGTAGCGGGTCCACAAGAGACCCAGTACTTC. The rearrangement uses TRBV7-7 and TRBJ2-5; 7 nucleotides line up with TRBD2. Germline lookup yields CDR1 SSHAT and CDR2 FNYEAQ (reference sequence). This CDR3 is 17 amino acids long. V lost 1 base, J lost 2 bases, and 10 bases stayed unmatched.

This clone was found many times. The sample holds other DNA sequences that translate to the same CDR3. This chain joins TRBV11-3 and TRBJ1-3; D not certain. The V end was cut by 2 bases, the J end by 2 bases, with 7 bases between. Germline V CDR1 and CDR2: SGHNT, YENEEA. The CDR3 totals 14 residues. CDR3 bases: TGTGCCAGCAGCTTACGGGGAACTGGAAACACCATATATTTT. Protein product: CASSLRGTGNTIYF.

This chain links TRBV5-1 with TRBJ2-5; 12 bases map to TRBD1. Trimming removed 4 bases from V and 4 bases from J; junction bases left unmatched: 5. The germline V gene encodes CDR1 SGHRS and CDR2 YFSETQ. The CDR3 spans 15 residues. CDR3 coding DNA: TGCGCCAGCAGCCCGGGGGACAGGGGGCGAGAGACCCAGTACTTC. Translation: CASSPGDRGRETQYF.

The chain uses TRBV7-8 and TRBJ2-1, with TRBD2 matching over 15 bases. The V and J ends lost 4 bases and 9 bases, in that order; junction bases with no gene match: 7. The CDR3 loop spans 16 amino acids. In germline, CDR1 is SGHVS, CDR2 FQNEAQ. The CDR3 loop is CASSWTSGRAPSEQFF. For the CDR3, the DNA is TGTGCCAGCAGCTGGACTAGCGGGAGGGCCCCAAGTGAGCAGTTCTTC. Full variable domain (missing parts from reference TRBV7-8 and TRBJ2-1): GAGVSQSPRYKVAKRGQDVALRCDPISGHVSLFWYQQALGQGPEFLTYFQNEAQLDKSGLPSDRFFAERPEGSVSTLKIQRTQQEDSAVYLCASSWTSGRAPSEQFFGPGTRLTVL.

The CDR3 protein is CASSPGLQGRNTEAFF. CDR3 coding DNA: TGTGCCAGCAGCCCGGGCCTCCAGGGCCGGAACACTGAAGCTTTCTTT. J is TRBJ1-1 and V is TRBV9, with D perhaps TRBD1 (5 bases). CDR3 length equals 16 residues. Deletions cut 4 bases from V and 1 base from J, with 17 bases between. The germline CDR1 and CDR2 sequences are SGDLS and YYNGEE.

The rearrangement uses TRBV28 and TRBJ1-1; D uncertain. This CDR3 is 10 amino acids long. V was clipped by 6 bases and J by 3 bases, with 2 bases between them. Per the germline V gene, CDR1 is MDHEN and CDR2 is SYDVKM. CDR3 DNA: TGTGCCAGCAGCTACACTGAAGCTTTCTTT. Translated, it gives CASSYTEAFF.

The rearrangement joins TRBV4-1 to TRBJ2-3; no clear D. V shed 1 base and J shed 5 bases, with 13 bases lying between them. Germline V gene data show CDR1 as MGHRA and CDR2 as YSYEKL. The CDR3 totals 15 residues. The CDR3 region has the DNA TGCGCCAGCAGCCAAGGATTCTTAAGTCGAGATACGCAGTATTTT. This gives the protein CASSQGFLSRDTQYF.

The chain combines TRBV7-9 with TRBJ2-1; 7 bases map to TRBD1. CDR1 and CDR2 from the germline V gene are SEHNR and FQNEAQ (reference sequence). Trimming at V came to 0 bases and at J to 7 bases, leaving 9 bases not matched to a gene. The CDR3 contains 16 residues. The CDR3, as DNA: TGTGCCAGCAGCTTAGCGCGTGGCAGGGGGTGGAATGAGCAGTTCTTC. Its translation: CASSLARGRGWNEQFF.

The chain couples TRBV6-4 to TRBJ2-7; no definite D call. V dropped 4 bases and J dropped 3 bases, with 16 bases sitting between them. The CDR3 has 15 amino acids. Germline lookup yields CDR1 MRHNA and CDR2 SNTAGT. CDR3 residues: CASSVPLLPHYEQYF. CDR3 bases: TGTGCCAGCAGTGTCCCCCTACTACCGCACTACGAGCAGTACTTC.

The CDR3 sequence is CASSPPVTGGRADTQYF. CDR3 nucleotide sequence: TGTGCCAGCTCCCCGCCGGTGACGGGAGGGAGGGCAGATACGCAGTATTTT. The chain uses TRBV18 and TRBJ2-3, with 8 nucleotides matching TRBD2. The germline V gene encodes CDR1 KGHSH and CDR2 LQKENI. This CDR3 is built from 17 residues. The ends lost 6 bases at V and 4 bases at J; junction bases unmatched: 15.

This chain links TRBV29-1 with TRBJ2-5; D unresolved. The V and J ends lost 4 bases and 6 bases respectively, with 3 bases between them. Germline CDR1 and CDR2: SQVTM and ANQGSEA. CDR3 size: 9 residues. The CDR3 DNA reads as TGCAGCGTTGGAAAGACCCAGTACTTC. Its translation: CSVGKTQYF.

CDR3 bases: TGTGCCAGCAGCGTAGACGGAACTAGCACAGATACGCAGTATTTT. This sequence encodes CASSVDGTSTDTQYF. The J gene is TRBJ2-3, the V gene TRBV9, with unresolved D. This CDR3 is 15 amino acids long. Germline V gives CDR1 SGDLS, CDR2 YYNGEE. V lost 0 bases to trimming and J lost 0 bases, with 8 bases between them.